The clone carrying this T cell receptor (beta chain) was counted only a few times. Antigen unknown. The CDR3 runs to 12 residues. V was pared by 2 bases and J by 5 bases, with 7 bases between. Germline lookup yields CDR1 SGHKS and CDR2 YYEKEE (reference sequence). The sample originates from a study of OX40 agonist ivuxolimab in advanced cancers. Study-level information: Previous treatment with anti-PD-1, anti-PD-L1 or anti-CTLA-4 therapy was allowed; more than 35% had received some. Study-wide findings and caveats: Partial responders at 0.1-3.0 mg/kg showed near-lowest clonal expansion.

Clones were sequenced by immunoSEQ multiplex PCR, and TCRdb holds only the in-frame ones, with some missing. This sample yields approximately 50,000 clones, of which more than 75% are seen a single time; around 4% belongs to the top ten. This receptor was taken from an adult with an advanced solid tumor such as melanoma, head and neck, liver or kidney cancer. The V and J genes are TRBV5-5 and TRBJ2-5, with D unresolved. The material was CD4+ or CD8+ T cells sorted from blood, obtained in a trial of the OX40 agonist ivuxolimab. CDR3 sequence: CASSFMGETQYF. The CDR3 DNA follows: TGTGCCAGCAGCTTTATGGGTGAGACCCAGTACTTC.